This T cell receptor (beta chain) was sequenced during a study of human T cells and chemical hapten exposure. Study as a whole: On roughly 2 cm by roughly 2 cm of upper inner arm skin, sensitization was performed with 2% DPC. TCR yields per sample varied mostly from small pooled library volume differences.

Regarding this clonotype: Its antigen is not known.

Germline V lookup: CDR1 MNHEY, CDR2 SVGEGT. The V gene lost 6 bases and the J gene lost 12 bases, with 14 bases spanning the gap. The CDR3 is 12 residues long. General observations from the study: After DPC sensitization, TCRs above 1 in 1000 frequency showed no change.

Sample time point: pre-sensitization, week 0. As for treatment: therapeutic diphenylcyclopropenone sensitization with weekly scalp DPC. Unfractionated whole blood served as the source for total RNA extraction. A single record per CDR3 protein comes from TCRdb applying MiXCR to the RACE reads. The repertoire holds 380,000 or so distinct CDR3 sequences, with 5.5% as singletons. The origin of this receptor is a woman aged 18-29 years with alopecia areata. Some clones in this sample may be carry-over from other donors' samples. This rearrangement joins TRBV6-2 or TRBV6-3 to TRBJ1-4; D is unresolved. Sequences were derived from whole blood, sampled in connection with sensitization to the hapten diphenylcyclopropenone (DPC). CDR3 loop: CASSPLGGELFF. In nucleotides, the CDR3 is TGTGCCAGCAGCCCCCTTGGAGGAGAACTGTTTTTT.